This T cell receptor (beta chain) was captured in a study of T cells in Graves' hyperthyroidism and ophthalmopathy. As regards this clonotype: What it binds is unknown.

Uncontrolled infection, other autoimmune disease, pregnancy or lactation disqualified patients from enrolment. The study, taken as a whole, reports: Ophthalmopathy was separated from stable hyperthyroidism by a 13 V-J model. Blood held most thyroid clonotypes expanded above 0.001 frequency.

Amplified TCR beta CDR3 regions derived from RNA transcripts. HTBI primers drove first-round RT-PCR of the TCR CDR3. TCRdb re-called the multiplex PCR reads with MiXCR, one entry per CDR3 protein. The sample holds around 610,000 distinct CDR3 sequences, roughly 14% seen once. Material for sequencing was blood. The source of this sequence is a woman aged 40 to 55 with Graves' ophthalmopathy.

The chain's CDR3 is CASRPERGGTETQYF. CDR3 DNA: TGTGCCAGCAGGCCTGAAAGGGGGGGAACAGAGACCCAGTACTTC. The gene calls are TRBV27 and TRBJ2-5, with D maybe TRBD2 (7 bases). The length of the CDR3 is 15 residues. V was shortened by 6 bases and J by 4 bases, with 18 bases between the two germline ends. Germline V gives CDR1 MNHEY, CDR2 SMNVEV (reference sequence).